This T cell receptor (beta chain) was recovered during a study of T cell responses to AZD1222 COVID-19 vaccine. Whole-study findings and limits: Without day 14 samples, only post-peak T cell repertoires were studied. Receipt of two AZD1222 doses was followed by a rise in Spike-specific TCR breadth and depth. White British people made up most donors, females outnumbered males, and clonal diversity was possibly underestimated.

TCRdb's copy holds only in-frame clones and misses some; the assay was immunoSEQ multiplex PCR. The sample yields 130,000 or so clones, more than 80% seen once. About this clone: Its cognate antigen is unknown.

From germline, CDR1 is SGHKS and CDR2 YYEKEE (reference sequence). This CDR3 has 15 residues. V lost 4 bases, J lost 2 bases, and 6 bases stayed unmatched. Here the sequenced sample was peripheral blood, taken 28 days after the second dose of the MenACWY control vaccine. The chain has TRBV5-5 and TRBJ2-3, with 8 bases that match TRBD1. The source of this sequence is an adult who received the MenACWY meningococcal vaccine as a control. The DNA for the CDR3 is TGTGCCAGCAGCACCACAGGGGGGCTCACAGATACGCAGTATTTT. It encodes CASSTTGGLTDTQYF.